Described below is a single TCR beta chain sequence and its context. This specimen comes from a study of blood T cell repertoires in COVID-19. Overall study context: PBMCs, B-cell-depleted T cells, or T cells provided the cDNA or gDNA that made up the material.

Original handling: Reference gene primer amplification in the assay estimated nucleated cell counts. Data came from immunoSEQ multiplex PCR; TCRdb stores just in-frame clones and leaves some out. The V and J calls and clone size come from that table; D and trimming were worked out from the DNA. The table lists 250,000 to 400,000 clones, around 84% of them singletons. CDR1 and CDR2 from the germline V gene are ENHRY and SYGVKD. V lost 0 bases and J lost 7, with 4 bases in between. The CDR3 runs to 12 residues. The age range of participants was about 18 to 95 years, with residence in roughly 25 US areas. Cohorts were determined from participant-reported clinical history.

Source material: PBMCs or T cells enriched from blood (not recorded which). The source of this sequence is a woman in her twenties or thirties who had been exposed to COVID-19. The rearrangement links TRBV10-3 to TRBJ1-5; D remains ambiguous. The CDR3 coding sequence is TGTGCCATCAGTGAGTCTACACAGCCCCAGCATTTT. It is translated as CAISESTQPQHF.